These 21 T cell receptor beta chains were sequenced from one sample in a study of beta chain features in type 1 diabetes. Sequenced material consisted of expressed TCRB transcripts (all of the isolated RNA was reverse transcribed). The protocol was immunoSEQ multiplex PCR, while the TCRdb copy is restricted to in-frame clones and leaves out a portion. The sample has some 270,000 clones, less than 15% seen once; the top ten hold more than 0.025%. Input material: naive CD4+ T cells from blood. The receptors here all came from a woman aged 40-49 years in good health.

The gene calls are TRBV9 and TRBJ2-1; TRBD2 aligns across 8 bases. The germline V gene encodes CDR1 SGDLS and CDR2 YYNGEE. The CDR3 runs to 15 residues. J was trimmed by 8 bases and V by 1 base; bases with no gene match: 8. This chain's CDR3 is CASSVSGGPPYEQFF. CDR3 DNA: TGTGCCAGCAGCGTATCGGGGGGGCCCCCGTATGAGCAGTTCTTC.

This clone occurred a few times. The chain is built from TRBV5-6 and TRBJ1-2; no clear D gene. The CDR3 runs to 15 residues. Trimming took off 4 bases at V and 5 bases at J, with 18 bases between the two ends. Germline V gene data show CDR1 as SGHDT and CDR2 as YYEEEE. CDR3 sequence reads: CASSIKDRLRYGYTF. CDR3 DNA sequence: TGTGCCAGCAGCATTAAGGACCGACTAAGATATGGCTACACCTTC.

This clone was observed a few times. V and J are TRBV10-3 and TRBJ2-3, with D unclear. CDR1 is ENHRY, CDR2 SYGVKD, per germline. The CDR3 is made up of 12 amino acids. The V end was cut by 2 bases, the J end by 12 bases, with 12 bases between. The CDR3 spells CAISENSSLQYF. The CDR3 nucleotides are TGTGCCATCAGTGAGAACTCTAGTCTACAGTATTTT.

This chain joins TRBV6-5 and TRBJ2-7; 10 bases align to TRBD1. The junction had 1 base not matched to a gene; V was cut back by 1 base and J by 4 bases. Germline CDR1 and CDR2: MNHEY and SVGAGI. CDR3 length: 14 amino acids. CDR3 DNA: TGTGCCAGCAGTTACTGGGACAGGGGTTACGAGCAGTACTTC. This gives the protein CASSYWDRGYEQYF.

The sample holds a few counts of this clone. The V and J genes are TRBV10-3 and TRBJ2-2; 10 bases are a match to TRBD2. The CDR3 is 16 amino acids. V was clipped by 3 bases and J by 7 bases; unmatched bases: 8. Germline CDR1 ENHRY, CDR2 SYGVKD. The CDR3, as DNA: TGTGCCATCAGTGATAGAGCGGGGGGGCTTGACGGGGAGCTGTTTTTT. Translating it yields CAISDRAGGLDGELFF.

This clone was detected ten times or more. This rearrangement joins TRBV29-1 to TRBJ2-1; perhaps TRBD1 as D (5 bases). Looked up from germline, CDR1 is SQVTM and CDR2 is ANQGSEA. Trimming took off 8 bases at V and 8 bases at J, with 13 bases between the two ends. The CDR3 has 11 residues. The DNA of the CDR3 is TGCAGCACAACAGGTTTCGATGAGCAGTTCTTC. It encodes CSTTGFDEQFF.

This clone came up a few times. This chain uses TRBV7-9 with TRBJ2-1, with no clear D. The CDR3 consists of 19 residues. V was pared by 5 bases and J by 0 bases, with 23 bases between. Per germline, CDR1 SEHNR and CDR2 FQNEAQ (reference sequence). This chain's CDR3 is CASSPRVEGILSSYNEQFF. For the CDR3, the DNA is TGTGCCAGCAGCCCCCGGGTCGAAGGCATATTGAGCTCCTACAATGAGCAGTTCTTC.

This clone was counted between two and nine times. The chain joins TRBV7-9 to TRBJ2-7; 10 nucleotides agree with TRBD2. Germline CDR1 SEHNR, CDR2 FQNEAQ (reference sequence). The V gene end was trimmed by 1 base and the J gene end by 4 bases; junction bases not matched to a gene: 1. CDR3 length: 14 amino acids. The CDR3 DNA reads as TGTGCCAGCAGCTTAGTAGCGGGGGGTTACGAGCAGTACTTC. Its translation: CASSLVAGGYEQYF. The whole variable domain, remainder taken from reference TRBV7-9 and TRBJ2-7, is DTGVSQNPRHKITKRGQNVTFRCDPISEHNRLYWYRQTLGQGPEFLTYFQNEAQLEKSRLLSDRFSAERPKGSFSTLEIQRTEQGDSAMYLCASSLVAGGYEQYFGPGTRLTVT.

The chain joins TRBV29-1 to TRBJ2-2; D perhaps matches TRBD1 (6 bases). This CDR3 spans 13 amino acids. CDR1 is SQVTM, CDR2 ANQGSEA, per germline. Trimming cost V 4 bases and J 4 bases, with 10 bases left between them. Here the CDR3 reads CSVGGLLTGELFF. CDR3 nucleotides: TGCAGCGTTGGGGGGCTGCTCACCGGGGAGCTGTTTTTT.

This clone was observed a handful of times. The V gene is TRBV5-6, the J gene TRBJ1-2; D gene ambiguous. The CDR3 loop spans 13 amino acids. CDR1 and CDR2 (germline): SGHDT, YYEEEE. V dropped 1 base and J dropped 2 bases, with 6 bases sitting between them. As DNA, the CDR3 is TGTGCCAGCAGCTTGACAGAGAACTATGGCTACACCTTC. Encoded protein: CASSLTENYGYTF.

This clone appeared a few times. The genes are TRBV5-1 and TRBJ2-5; 7 bases map to TRBD1. Germline CDR1 is SGHRS and CDR2 is YFSETQ. The V and J ends lost 1 base and 9 bases, in that order; junction bases with no gene match: 27. This CDR3 region has 20 residues. The DNA for the CDR3 is TGCGCCAGCAGCTTGAGTTCCCCGACAGGTAGGGGGCGAAGGAGATCCGCCCAGTACTTC. It specifies CASSLSSPTGRGRRRSAQYF.

The V gene is TRBV29-1, the J gene TRBJ2-7; TRBD1 agrees at 9 bases. The CDR3 length is 13 residues. Germline V gene lookup returns CDR1 SQVTM and CDR2 ANQGSEA. With 3 bases clipped from V and 7 bases from J, the junction kept 7 bases outside the gene matches. CDR3 nucleotide sequence: TGCAGCGTTGATCTTTCCGGGACAGGGGAGCAGTACTTC. Translation gives CSVDLSGTGEQYF.

This clone was counted a few times. The gene calls are TRBV18 and TRBJ1-2; D call uncertain. The CDR3 is 14 residues long. The V gene's germline CDR1 is KGHSH and CDR2 LQKENI. V was cut by 3 bases and J by 5 bases, with 13 bases left in between. Written as DNA, the CDR3 is TGTGCCAGCTCACCCTCGGAGGACTTTTATGGCTACACCTTC. This translates into CASSPSEDFYGYTF.

The V call is TRBV7-2, the J call TRBJ1-5; possible D gene TRBD1, 6 bases. This CDR3 contains 13 residues. V was pared by 1 base and J by 7 bases, with 8 bases between. Germline CDR1 is SGHTA and CDR2 is FQGNSA. CDR3 region: CASSLVTGQPQHF. CDR3 DNA sequence: TGTGCCAGCAGCTTAGTGACAGGACAGCCCCAGCATTTT. Complete variable domain (other parts from reference TRBV7-2 and TRBJ1-5): GAGVSQSPSNKVTEKGKDVELRCDPISGHTALYWYRQSLGQGLEFLIYFQGNSAPDKSGLPSDRFSAERTGGSVSTLTIQRTQQEDSAVYLCASSLVTGQPQHFGDGTRLSIL.

The CDR3, as DNA: TGTGCCAGTAGTATAGTGCCAACGGGGAGAGATACGCAGTATTTT. Its protein product is CASSIVPTGRDTQYF. The V gene is TRBV19, the J gene TRBJ2-3; a weak D match, TRBD2 (5 bases). The CDR3 consists of 15 residues. CDR1 and CDR2 (germline): LNHDA, SQIVND (reference sequence). V was clipped by 1 base and J by 5 bases, with 13 bases between them.

This clone was seen a handful of times. The chain couples TRBV18 to TRBJ2-7; D is unclear. CDR3 length: 12 amino acids. The germline V gene has CDR1 KGHSH and CDR2 LQKENI. V lost 3 bases to trimming and J lost 5 bases, with 8 bases between them. CDR3: CASSPGRDEQYF. CDR3 in DNA: TGTGCCAGCTCACCCGGCCGGGACGAGCAGTACTTC.

In this sample, this clone turned up a few times. The chain has TRBV11-2 and TRBJ2-1; D is unclear. This CDR3 is built from 14 residues. The V gene lost 0 bases and the J gene lost 4 bases, with 7 bases spanning the gap. Germline lookup yields CDR1 SGHAT and CDR2 FQNNGV. The CDR3 reads CASSLDTVYNEQFF. The CDR3 DNA follows: TGTGCCAGCAGCTTAGATACAGTTTACAATGAGCAGTTCTTC.

This rearrangement joins TRBV28 to TRBJ1-5, with a tentative D call TRBD1 (6 bases). The germline gives CDR1 MDHEN, CDR2 SYDVKM. The CDR3 is 16 amino acids. V was shortened by 5 bases and J by 0 bases, with 14 bases between the two germline ends. CDR3 nucleotides: TGTGCCAGCAGTCCTGGGACATCTTATAGCAATCAGCCCCAGCATTTT. Its translation: CASSPGTSYSNQPQHF.

A few counts support this clone. V and J are TRBV10-3 and TRBJ2-7; 8 bases are shared with TRBD1. V lost 11 bases and J lost 4; bases outside the gene matches: 10. This CDR3 is built from 13 residues. Germline CDR1 and CDR2: ENHRY and SYGVKD. The CDR3, as DNA: TGTGCCGACTGCTCAGGGGGCGGATACGAGCAGTACTTC. This encodes CADCSGGGYEQYF.

This clone has only a few counts. The V call is TRBV10-3, the J call TRBJ1-6; the D is unclear. V was clipped by 2 bases and J by 7 bases, with 6 bases between them. The CDR3 loop spans 13 amino acids. The germline V gene has CDR1 ENHRY and CDR2 SYGVKD. CDR3 sequence reads: CAISEERNSPLHF. The CDR3 DNA reads as TGTGCCATCAGTGAGGAGAGGAATTCACCCCTCCACTTT.

V and J are TRBV5-8 and TRBJ1-2; unclear D gene. The V gene's germline CDR1 is SGHTS and CDR2 YDEGEE. V shed 2 bases and J shed 4 bases, with 21 bases lying between them. This CDR3 spans 17 amino acids. CDR3 in amino acids: CASSFFPNTRSGYGYTF. CDR3 coding DNA: TGTGCCAGCAGCTTCTTCCCTAATACGAGGTCGGGCTATGGCTACACCTTC.